The 16 T cell receptor beta chains listed next were all sequenced from one sample in a study of blood T cell repertoires in COVID-19. Generated by immunoSEQ multiplex PCR, the TCRdb table keeps only in-frame clones and is missing some. This sample has about 94,000 clones, with about 86% found just once. What was sequenced was peripheral blood. These receptors were taken from a woman in her sixties in a cohort sampled during active or convalescent COVID-19.

V usage is TRBV29-1 and J usage is TRBJ1-2, with D hard to call. The germline CDR1 and CDR2 sequences are SQVTM and ANQGSEA. With 3 bases removed from V and 8 bases from J, the gap between germline ends came to 16 bases. The CDR3 loop spans 13 amino acids. CDR3 in DNA: TGCAGCGTTGAGGGCAGAGTACGAGAGGGCTACACCTTC. Translating gives CSVEGRVREGYTF.

Here the CDR3 reads CASIDGGRVYGYTF. The CDR3 nucleotides are TGTGCCAGCATCGACGGGGGACGGGTCTATGGCTACACCTTC. V gene TRBV6-5 combines with J gene TRBJ1-2; D possibly corresponds to TRBD1 (5 bases). Germline V CDR1 and CDR2: MNHEY, SVGAGI. The CDR3 is 14 amino acids. V was clipped by 7 bases and J by 4 bases, with 16 bases between them.

The chain's CDR3 is CASSRGGSKQETQYF. DNA for the CDR3: TGTGCCAGCAGCCGGGGGGGCTCTAAACAAGAGACCCAGTACTTC. The chain recombines TRBV9 with TRBJ2-5, with 8 positions matching TRBD2. Germline V lookup: CDR1 SGDLS, CDR2 YYNGEE. The CDR3 sequence is 15 residues long. V lost 4 bases and J lost 2; bases outside the gene matches: 7.

V gene TRBV11-3 combines with J gene TRBJ2-1, with 12 nucleotides matching TRBD1. V lost 5 bases, J lost 6 bases, and 5 bases stayed unmatched. CDR3 length: 15 amino acids. Germline loops: CDR1 SGHNT, CDR2 YENEEA. The CDR3 DNA sequence: TGTGCCAGCAGCCGGGACAGGGGGCGAGGCAATGAGCAGTTCTTC. It is translated as CASSRDRGRGNEQFF.

The chain joins TRBV4-1 to TRBJ2-1; TRBD1 might be the D (6 bases). The CDR3 runs to 16 residues. The germline CDR1 and CDR2 sequences are MGHRA and YSYEKL. Trimming pared 0 bases from V and 3 bases from J, leaving 12 bases between. The CDR3 DNA reads as TGCGCCAGCAGCCAAGACGGGGCAGGGGACTACAATGAGCAGTTCTTC. It is translated as CASSQDGAGDYNEQFF.

The V call is TRBV11-1, the J call TRBJ2-6, with D tentatively TRBD2 (5 bases). Germline CDR1 and CDR2: SGHAT and FQDESV (reference sequence). The CDR3 has 18 amino acids. V gave up 0 bases and J gave up 0 bases, with 12 bases separating them. The CDR3 DNA reads as TGTGCCAGCAGCTTAGCGAACGCAGGACTCTCTGGGGCCAACGTCCTGACTTTC. Its protein product is CASSLANAGLSGANVLTF.

The chain has TRBV11-2 and TRBJ2-5; D not certain. Germline loops: CDR1 SGHAT, CDR2 FQNNGV. Trimming cost V 5 bases and J 5 bases, with 12 bases left between them. The CDR3 has 13 amino acids. CDR3 nucleotide sequence: TGTGCCAGCAGCGTTACTATATTGGAGACCCAGTACTTC. Its protein is CASSVTILETQYF.

The chain uses TRBV10-3 and TRBJ1-4; no reliable D call. This CDR3 has 13 residues. Trimming took off 4 bases at V and 8 bases at J, with 11 bases between the two ends. Per the germline V gene, CDR1 is ENHRY and CDR2 is SYGVKD. The CDR3 reads CAISAGYAEKLFF. CDR3 nucleotide sequence: TGTGCCATCAGTGCGGGATATGCGGAAAAACTGTTTTTT.

This clone turned up a few times. CDR3 sequence reads: CASSPMGTGGYGYTF. For the CDR3, the DNA is TGTGCCAGCAGCCCCATGGGCACAGGGGGCTATGGCTACACCTTC. The V call is TRBV14, the J call TRBJ1-2; 8 bases align to TRBD1. With V trimmed by 4 bases and J by 4 bases, 8 bases remained unmatched. CDR3 size: 15 residues. Germline V gene lookup returns CDR1 SGHDN and CDR2 FVKESK.

V usage is TRBV2 and J usage is TRBJ2-3; 7 bases agree with TRBD1. Germline loops: CDR1 SNHLY, CDR2 FYNNEI. V lost 7 bases and J lost 1; bases outside the gene matches: 5. There are 14 residues in the CDR3. The CDR3 spells CASTGTARTDTQYF. The CDR3 DNA sequence: TGTGCCAGCACTGGGACAGCCCGCACAGATACGCAGTATTTT.

This chain uses TRBV23-1 with TRBJ1-1; D unresolved. TRBV23-1 is assigned to the ORF class and has an uncertain function. The ends were cut back, 3 bases at V and 0 bases at J, with 8 bases in the middle. The CDR3 has 14 residues. The CDR3 DNA reads TGCGCCAGCAGTCACAAATCCCTGAACACTGAAGCTTTCTTT. This codes for CASSHKSLNTEAFF.

This chain connects TRBV7-2 to TRBJ2-2; 8 bases line up with TRBD2. Germline CDR1 and CDR2: SGHTA and FQGNSA. V lost 8 bases and J lost 7; bases outside the gene matches: 9. The CDR3 extends over 14 amino acids. The chain's CDR3 is CASSSPGGFGELFF. CDR3 bases: TGTGCCAGCTCCTCCCCGGGGGGGTTCGGGGAGCTGTTTTTT.

This chain connects TRBV19 to TRBJ2-3, with D unclear. The V gene lost 8 bases and the J gene lost 4 bases, with 13 bases spanning the gap. The CDR3 is 13 residues long. Germline CDR1 reads LNHDA; CDR2 reads SQIVND (reference sequence). CDR3: CASSGQNSDTQYF. CDR3 coding DNA: TGTGCCAGTTCTGGGCAAAATTCAGATACGCAGTATTTT. Filled out from reference TRBV19 and TRBJ2-3, the complete variable domain reads DGGITQSPKYLFRKEGQNVTLSCEQNLNHDAMYWYRQDPGQGLRLIYYSQIVNDFQKGDIAEGYSVSREKKESFPLTVTSAQKNPTAFYLCASSGQNSDTQYFGPGTRLTVL.

The chain has TRBV28 and TRBJ1-2; no reliable D call. Trimming cost V 3 bases and J 3 bases, with 11 bases left between them. Germline lookup yields CDR1 MDHEN and CDR2 SYDVKM. The CDR3 runs 14 residues. The CDR3 region is CASSFFGDYYGYTF. CDR3 DNA: TGTGCCAGCAGTTTTTTCGGAGACTACTATGGCTACACCTTC.

This clone was counted a single time. The chain employs TRBV29-1 and TRBJ2-7, with 7 positions matching TRBD1. Trimming cost V 2 bases and J 4 bases; bases outside gene matches: 8. Germline CDR1 is SQVTM and CDR2 is ANQGSEA. CDR3 length: 14 residues. CDR3 coding DNA: TGCAGCGTTGAAAGAGACAGGGAGCCGTACGAGCAGTACTTC. Translation gives CSVERDREPYEQYF.

The V gene is TRBV19, the J gene TRBJ2-7; D possibly corresponds to TRBD2 (6 bases). CDR3 size: 14 residues. The V gene lost 7 bases and the J gene lost 2 bases, with 15 bases spanning the gap. Germline V lookup: CDR1 LNHDA, CDR2 SQIVND (reference sequence). This chain's CDR3 is CASNGGAGTYEQYF. DNA of the CDR3: TGTGCCAGTAACGGGGGAGCAGGGACCTACGAGCAGTACTTC.